This TCR beta chain stems from a study of cytomegalovirus exposure and HLA in healthy donors. Trimming cost V 4 bases and J 8 bases, with 21 bases left between them. Germline CDR1 SGDLS, CDR2 YYNGEE. This CDR3 has 15 amino acids. 13 Jbeta primers and 60 Vbeta primers were used for the PCR. TCRdb's table, derived via immunoSEQ multiplex PCR, lists solely in-frame clones and lacks some. The sample gives roughly 150,000 clones, about two thirds of which show up once; 10% is in the top ten. The chain links TRBV9 to TRBJ1-2; perhaps TRBD1 as D (5 bases). Sequencing input: PBMCs. The clonotype originates from a man in his thirties or forties in good health and CMV-seropositive. CDR3 sequence (DNA): TGTGCCAGCAGCCCACGTGGAGGGACTTTATTAGGCTACACCTTC. Amino acids: CASSPRGGTLLGYTF.